What follows is one TCR beta chain and its context. The data belong to a study of blood T cell repertoires in COVID-19. About the research overall: Nucleic acid was either cDNA or gDNA, and it came from T cells, B-cell-depleted T cells, or PBMCs.

V lost 0 bases, J lost 5 bases, and 7 bases stayed unmatched. This CDR3 contains 16 residues. In germline, CDR1 is SEHNR, CDR2 FQNEAQ (reference sequence). Here immunoSEQ multiplex PCR was the method, and the copy in TCRdb shows in-frame clones only, minus some. This table holds roughly 190,000 clones, around 84% found once. The chain couples TRBV7-9 to TRBJ2-1; 7 bases are a match to TRBD2. The specimen was peripheral blood. The sequence came from a human donor in a cohort sampled during active COVID-19. Here the CDR3 reads CASSLAAAGDDNEQFF. The DNA for the CDR3 is TGTGCCAGCAGCTTAGCGGCGGCGGGAGATGACAATGAGCAGTTCTTC.